These 32 T cell receptor beta chains share one sample of origin, sequenced in a study of relationships among human T cell subsets. After CD25, CD56 and CD294 bead selections, the flow-through was collected as Th1 cells. The T cell receptor alpha and beta CDR3 regions were amplified from mRNA by semiquantitative ARM-PCR. Exponential amplification used communal superprimers after tagged nested gene-specific primers in ARM-PCR. TCRdb processed the multiplex PCR reads anew with MiXCR; each CDR3 protein has one entry. This sample yields some 13,000 distinct CDR3 sequences, of which around 67% are seen a single time; just under 30% belongs to the top ten. The source material was CD4+ Th1 cells sorted from blood. These receptors were taken from a man aged 40-49 years in good health.

V usage is TRBV20-1 and J usage is TRBJ1-1, with 9 nucleotides matching TRBD1. The CDR3 contains 13 residues. The germline V gene has CDR1 DFQATT and CDR2 SNEGSKA (reference sequence). Trimming at V came to 6 bases and at J to 7 bases, leaving 9 bases not matched to a gene. CDR3 sequence (DNA): TGCAGTGCCCAACCGGGACAGGGATATGAAGCTTTCTTT. This encodes CSAQPGQGYEAFF.

The chain combines TRBV29-1 with TRBJ1-6; D call uncertain. The CDR3 is made up of 14 amino acids. V lost 6 bases and J 10 bases, leaving 19 bases between the germline ends. The germline V gene has CDR1 SQVTM and CDR2 ANQGSEA. CDR3 in amino acids: CSVRKRKDESPLHF. Here the CDR3 DNA reads TGCAGCGTAAGAAAAAGGAAGGACGAGTCACCCCTCCACTTT.

The chain joins TRBV7-2 to TRBJ2-1; D ambiguous. V lost 1 base to trimming and J lost 8 bases, with 15 bases between them. CDR1 is SGHTA and CDR2 is FQGNSA in the germline V gene. The CDR3 length is 15 residues. The CDR3 nucleotides are TGTGCCAGCAGCTTAGGGCTTGGTAGTAGGGATGAGCAGTTCTTC. It yields the protein CASSLGLGSRDEQFF.

The rearrangement joins TRBV21-1 to TRBJ1-2. TRBV21-1 corresponds to a pseudogene. The CDR3 spans 10 residues. The CDR3: CKAGNYGYTF. The DNA of the CDR3 is TGTAAAGCGGGTAACTATGGCTACACCTTC.

This chain connects TRBV27 to TRBJ2-3, with TRBD1 matching over 9 bases. Germline V gene sequence: CDR1 MNHEY, CDR2 SMNVEV (reference sequence). Unmatched junction bases numbered 9, after V lost 2 bases and J lost 3 bases. This CDR3 spans 17 amino acids. CDR3 DNA: TGTGCCAGCAGTTTAATCCTTACAGGGGGCTCGACAGATACGCAGTATTTT. Translation: CASSLILTGGSTDTQYF.

The chain carries TRBV29-1 and TRBJ2-3; 7 nucleotides line up with TRBD2. Germline loops: CDR1 SQVTM, CDR2 ANQGSEA. The length of the CDR3 is 13 residues. Trimming cost V 6 bases and J 9 bases; bases outside gene matches: 12. CDR3 nucleotide sequence: TGCAGCGTCGAGAGCGGGATGAGGACCACGCAGTATTTT. Translation: CSVESGMRTTQYF.

A few counts support this clonotype. The chain is built from TRBV10-3 and TRBJ2-3; 9 bases agree with TRBD1. The CDR3 consists of 16 residues. CDR1 and CDR2 (germline): ENHRY, SYGVKD. The J segment lost 4 bases and the V segment lost 4 bases, leaving 9 bases of the junction unmatched. The CDR3 nucleotides read TGTGCCATCAGTGGAACAGGGGGCATTGGAGCAGATACGCAGTATTTT. Translated: CAISGTGGIGADTQYF.

The J gene is TRBJ2-1, the V gene TRBV7-2; TRBD2 might be the D (5 bases). The V gene lost 0 bases and the J gene lost 1 base, with 10 bases spanning the gap. There are 16 residues in the CDR3. Germline lookup yields CDR1 SGHTA and CDR2 FQGNSA. The CDR3 region has the DNA TGTGCCAGCAGCTTAGCGCGGAGCGGTTCCTACAATGAGCAGTTCTTC. This codes for CASSLARSGSYNEQFF.

The CDR3 reads CASSLAALANTGELFF. CDR3 DNA sequence: TGTGCCAGCAGCTTAGCCGCTCTCGCGAACACCGGGGAGCTGTTTTTT. The rearrangement links TRBV11-2 to TRBJ2-2; D gene ambiguous. The V and J ends lost 1 base and 0 bases respectively, with 9 bases between them. CDR1 and CDR2 from the germline V gene are SGHAT and FQNNGV. The CDR3 length is 16 residues.

The chain is built from TRBV7-9 and TRBJ2-1; D remains ambiguous. CDR1 SEHNR and CDR2 FQNEAQ come from the germline V gene (reference sequence). CDR3 length: 17 amino acids. Trimming left V 0 bases short and J 7 bases short, with 19 bases between. The CDR3 nucleotides read TGTGCCAGCAGCTTAGCGTACGCACGGAACCTGGGGAATGAGCAGTTCTTC. It translates to CASSLAYARNLGNEQFF. Supplemented by reference TRBV7-9 and TRBJ2-1, the full variable domain reads DTGVSQNPRHKITKRGQNVTFRCDPISEHNRLYWYRQTLGQGPEFLTYFQNEAQLEKSRLLSDRFSAERPKGSFSTLEIQRTEQGDSAMYLCASSLAYARNLGNEQFFGPGTRLTVL.

V usage is TRBV19 and J usage is TRBJ1-5; maybe TRBD1 (5 bases). Per the germline V gene, CDR1 is LNHDA and CDR2 is SQIVND (reference sequence). V shed 6 bases and J shed 0 bases, with 9 bases lying between them. The CDR3 spans 14 residues. The CDR3 spells CASRGELSNQPQHF. As DNA, the CDR3 is TGTGCCAGTAGAGGGGAACTTAGCAATCAGCCCCAGCATTTT.

The chain employs TRBV11-2 and TRBJ2-3, with 11 bases that match TRBD2. J was trimmed by 3 bases and V by 5 bases; bases with no gene match: 7. CDR3 size: 16 residues. The germline V gene has CDR1 SGHAT and CDR2 FQNNGV. The CDR3 DNA is TGTGCCAGCAGCATTAGGGCTAGCGGGAGGACAGATACGCAGTATTTT. Protein: CASSIRASGRTDTQYF.

The rearrangement joins TRBV12-3 or TRBV12-4 to TRBJ1-2; no definite D call. The V gene lost 2 bases and the J gene lost 4 bases, with 11 bases spanning the gap. There are 14 residues in the CDR3. The CDR3 protein is CASSLFRASYGYTF. The CDR3 bases are TGTGCCAGCAGTTTATTCCGGGCTAGCTATGGCTACACCTTC.

The V and J genes are TRBV29-1 and TRBJ2-4, with D maybe TRBD2 (5 bases). Germline V CDR1 and CDR2: SQVTM, ANQGSEA. This CDR3 has 13 residues. Trimming left V 3 bases short and J 6 bases short, with 12 bases between. The CDR3 DNA sequence: TGCAGCGTTGAGGCAGACGGGATAAACATTCAGTACTTC. Protein sequence: CSVEADGINIQYF.

This clonotype was seen only once. CDR3 region: CASSPKGDSPLHF. DNA of the CDR3: TGTGCCAGCAGTCCTAAGGGAGATTCACCCCTCCACTTT. The chain is built from TRBV6-5 and TRBJ1-6; D is undetermined. The CDR3 spans 13 residues. V gave up 5 bases and J gave up 8 bases, with 10 bases separating them. Per germline, CDR1 MNHEY and CDR2 SVGAGI.

The chain combines TRBV28 with TRBJ2-3; the match to TRBD1 covers 7 bases. The CDR3 covers 15 residues. V was clipped by 6 bases and J by 1 base; unmatched bases: 7. From germline, CDR1 is MDHEN and CDR2 SYDVKM. This chain's CDR3 is CASRGRDRGTDTQYF. The CDR3 region has the DNA TGTGCCAGCAGGGGCCGGGACAGAGGCACAGATACGCAGTATTTT.

This chain uses TRBV19 with TRBJ2-1; no firm D call. The CDR3 has 13 residues. Between the trimmed V and J ends, which lost 0 bases and 4 bases, there was a span of 4 bases. Germline V gives CDR1 LNHDA, CDR2 SQIVND (reference sequence). CDR3 region: CASSIEGYNEQFF. CDR3 DNA: TGTGCCAGTAGTATAGAGGGTTACAATGAGCAGTTCTTC.

CDR3 protein: CASSPVGYGEKLFF. The CDR3 DNA reads as TGTGCCAGCAGCCCTGTTGGGTACGGTGAAAAACTGTTTTTT. The rearrangement links TRBV28 to TRBJ1-4; D gene uncertain. Germline CDR1 reads MDHEN; CDR2 reads SYDVKM. The CDR3 is 14 amino acids. Between the trimmed V and J ends, which lost 6 bases and 7 bases, there was a span of 15 bases.

V usage is TRBV12-3 or TRBV12-4 and J usage is TRBJ1-2, with D unclear. Trimming shortened V by 5 bases and J by 5 bases, and 15 bases separated the two germline ends. The CDR3 sequence is 14 residues long. DNA for the CDR3: TGTGCCAGCAGTCGCCGTCAATCCCGGTATGGCTACACCTTC. Residues: CASSRRQSRYGYTF.

The J gene is TRBJ2-3, the V gene TRBV28, with a tentative D call TRBD2 (7 bases). The CDR3 loop spans 15 amino acids. The germline gives CDR1 MDHEN, CDR2 SYDVKM. Trimming shortened V by 5 bases and J by 6 bases, and 18 bases separated the two germline ends. CDR3 sequence: CASSPAGAILDTQYF. The CDR3 coding sequence is TGTGCCAGCAGTCCTGCGGGGGCCATATTGGATACGCAGTATTTT.

The rearrangement links TRBV10-3 to TRBJ2-7; D not resolved. The CDR3 consists of 13 residues. Trimming cost V 5 bases and J 9 bases, with 17 bases left between them. The germline V gene encodes CDR1 ENHRY and CDR2 SYGVKD. CDR3 in amino acids: CAISPDGDLVQYF. The CDR3 DNA sequence: TGTGCCATCAGTCCGGACGGCGACCTGGTGCAGTACTTC.

This sequence joins TRBV20-1 and TRBJ2-2; 7 bases map to TRBD1. This CDR3 comprises 20 residues. Germline CDR1 and CDR2: DFQATT and SNEGSKA (reference sequence). V gave up 3 bases and J gave up 2 bases; unmatched junction bases: 21. CDR3 sequence: CSARGRQGVSNPQNTGELFF. CDR3 coding DNA: TGCAGTGCTAGGGGTCGCCAGGGGGTCTCCAACCCCCAAAACACCGGGGAGCTGTTTTTT.

The chain carries TRBV12-5 and TRBJ2-1; D call uncertain. The CDR3 consists of 13 residues. V was pared by 6 bases and J by 5 bases, with 11 bases between. Germline-derived CDR1 and CDR2 are LGHNT and FRNRAP. The CDR3 region is CASGRVENNEQFF. Written as DNA, the CDR3 is TGTGCTAGTGGCCGAGTAGAGAACAATGAGCAGTTCTTC.

The chain couples TRBV10-2 to TRBJ1-5; D remains unclear. Germline V CDR1 and CDR2: WSHSY, SAAADI. The CDR3 length is 12 residues. V dropped 2 bases and J dropped 5 bases, with 4 bases sitting between them. The CDR3 protein is CASSEPYQPQHF. For the CDR3, the DNA is TGCGCCAGCAGTGAGCCTTATCAGCCCCAGCATTTT.

The CDR3: CASSPGGRDTEAFF. Here the CDR3 DNA reads TGTGCCAGCAGCCCAGGGGGGCGGGACACTGAAGCTTTCTTT. The gene calls are TRBV11-2 and TRBJ1-1; 7 bases map to TRBD1. Germline V lookup: CDR1 SGHAT, CDR2 FQNNGV. There are 14 residues in the CDR3. With 5 bases clipped from V and 3 bases from J, the junction kept 6 bases outside the gene matches.

The V gene is TRBV5-6, the J gene TRBJ2-7; D perhaps matches TRBD2 (5 bases). CDR1 and CDR2 from the germline V gene are SGHDT and YYEEEE. V gave up 2 bases and J gave up 6 bases, with 9 bases separating them. The CDR3 sequence is 12 residues long. The CDR3 nucleotides read TGTGCCAGCAGCTTTGGACGGGGCGAGCAGTACTTC. Its protein product is CASSFGRGEQYF. The full variable domain, rest sourced from reference TRBV5-6 and TRBJ2-7, is DAGVTQSPTHLIKTRGQQVTLRCSPKSGHDTVSWYQQALGQGPQFIFQYYEEEERQRGNFPDRFSGHQFPNYSSELNVNALLLGDSALYLCASSFGRGEQYFGPGTRLTVT.

The chain couples TRBV30 to TRBJ1-6; D not certain. V lost 0 bases and J lost 11, with 11 bases in between. Germline V gene data show CDR1 as GTSNPN and CDR2 as SVGIG (reference sequence). The CDR3 is 13 residues long. This CDR3 is CAWSVDGGPPLHF. CDR3 nucleotide sequence: TGTGCCTGGAGTGTAGACGGCGGGCCACCCCTCCACTTT.

This clonotype was picked up one time. The chain is built from TRBV5-1 and TRBJ2-7; D might be TRBD1 (5 bases). Trimming removed 1 base from V and 2 bases from J, with 10 bases in between. The CDR3 is made up of 14 amino acids. Germline-derived CDR1 and CDR2 are SGHRS and YFSETQ. The CDR3 DNA sequence: TGCGCCAGCAGCTTGCAGGGCCCTCCCTACGAGCAGTACTTC. Translation: CASSLQGPPYEQYF.

In its sample, this clonotype was seen once. The chain employs TRBV2 and TRBJ1-5; 11 bases map to TRBD1. Germline loops: CDR1 SNHLY, CDR2 FYNNEI. J gave up 4 bases and V 6 bases, and 2 bases lay outside the gene matches. The CDR3 contains 14 residues. The CDR3 DNA reads as TGTGCCAGCAGGGGACAGGGGGGGAATCAGCCCCAGCATTTT. Encoded protein: CASRGQGGNQPQHF. Based on the CDR3 plus reference TRBV2 and TRBJ1-5, the full variable domain is EPEVTQTPSHQVTQMGQEVILRCVPISNHLYFYWYRQILGQKVEFLVSFYNNEISEKSEIFDDQFSVERPDGSNFTLKIRSTKLEDSAMYFCASRGQGGNQPQHFGDGTRLSIL.

The chain has TRBV14 and TRBJ2-1; D remains unclear. Germline lookup yields CDR1 SGHDN and CDR2 FVKESK. This CDR3 contains 16 residues. Trimming cost V 0 bases and J 4 bases, with 13 bases left between them. CDR3 region: CASSQDSNMRYNEQFF. CDR3 nucleotides: TGTGCCAGCAGCCAAGATTCCAATATGAGGTACAATGAGCAGTTCTTC.

This chain connects TRBV28 to TRBJ2-7; D perhaps matches TRBD2 (5 bases). Germline CDR1 and CDR2: MDHEN and SYDVKM. This CDR3 has 13 residues. Deletions cut 3 bases from V and 2 bases from J, with 8 bases between. This CDR3 is CASSFPGTYEQYF. In DNA form, the CDR3 reads TGTGCCAGCAGTTTTCCCGGGACCTACGAGCAGTACTTC.

The chain joins TRBV20-1 to TRBJ1-1; D call uncertain. From germline, CDR1 is DFQATT and CDR2 SNEGSKA (reference sequence). The CDR3 spans 12 residues. V was clipped by 6 bases and J by 4 bases, with 12 bases between them. In DNA, the CDR3 is TGCAGTGCCCCCGACGAGGGCACTGAAGCTTTCTTT. Translated, it gives CSAPDEGTEAFF.